Listed below are T cell receptor beta chains from one sample, sequenced in a study of shared clonotypes between healthy human individuals. TCRdb's table, derived via immunoSEQ multiplex PCR, lists solely in-frame clones and lacks some. Among over a million clones listed, 95% to 97% were seen once. The sample comprised naive CD4+ T cells sorted from blood. The receptors originated from a man aged 30-40 years in good health. The CDR3 runs from the conserved cysteine through the conserved F or W. D genes are given only for firm matches. Clone size appears in some rows only: once, few, many, or a class for an expanded clone.

cdr3_nt,cdr3_aa,v_call,d_call,j_call,clone_size
TGCGCCAGCACCCAAGGGCAGAACACTGAAGCTTTCTTT,CASTQGQNTEAFF,TRBV5-1,.,TRBJ1-1,once
TGTGCCAGCTCACCGCTAGGGACAGGGGGGTACGAGCAGTACTTC,CASSPLGTGGYEQYF,TRBV18,TRBD1,TRBJ2-7,.
TGTGCCAGTGTTGGGATAACTCTACGCAATGAGCAGTTCTTC,CASVGITLRNEQFF,TRBV28,.,TRBJ2-1,.
TGTGCCAGCAGGGTCGACAGGGCTAACTATGGCTACACCTTC,CASRVDRANYGYTF,TRBV6-5,TRBD1,TRBJ1-2,.
TGCGCCAGCAGCCAAGATAATAGAGCCGTGGAGACCCAGTACTTC,CASSQDNRAVETQYF,TRBV4-3,.,TRBJ2-5,.
TGTGCCAGCAGTAAGACTAGCGGGGGAGGTCCTTGGGAGACCCAGTACTTC,CASSKTSGGGPWETQYF,TRBV25-1,TRBD2,TRBJ2-5,.
TGTGCCAGCAGCTTAGCCGTGGACCGGTACGAGCAGTACTTC,CASSLAVDRYEQYF,TRBV7-9,.,TRBJ2-7,.
TGTGCCAGCAGAAGAGGGACTAGCGGGATGCAAGAGACCCAGTACTTC,CASRRGTSGMQETQYF,TRBV7-9,TRBD2,TRBJ2-5,.
TGTGCCAGTAGTATAGAGCCAGGGGCGAACTACGAGCAGTACTTC,CASSIEPGANYEQYF,TRBV19,.,TRBJ2-7,.
TGCGCCAGCACCGCTAGCGGGAGGGGAGCAGAGACCCAGTACTTC,CASTASGRGAETQYF,TRBV5-1,TRBD2,TRBJ2-5,.
TGTGCCAGCAGTTACTCGGAGGTATCTCCTTTCGAGCAGTACTTC,CASSYSEVSPFEQYF,TRBV6-5,.,TRBJ2-7,.
TGTGCCATCAGTGAGCTCCCGGAGACCCAGTACTTC,CAISELPETQYF,TRBV10-3,.,TRBJ2-5,.
TGTGCCAGCACCCGGACAGGGGAGCTTCCTCTATATGGCTACACCTTC,CASTRTGELPLYGYTF,TRBV28,TRBD1,TRBJ1-2,.
TGTGCCAGCAGCTTAGGGCAGGGTACCCCCTACGAGCAGTACTTC,CASSLGQGTPYEQYF,TRBV7-8,.,TRBJ2-7,.
TGTGCCAGCAGCCAAGAAATCCAAGAGACCCAGTACTTC,CASSQEIQETQYF,TRBV14,.,TRBJ2-5,once
TGTGCCAGCAGTCCCGGGGGCTCGGGGAACACTGAAGCTTTCTTT,CASSPGGSGNTEAFF,TRBV28,.,TRBJ1-1,.
TGTGCCTGGAGTCTCGGGGACAGGGATAGCACAGATACGCAGTATTTT,CAWSLGDRDSTDTQYF,TRBV30,TRBD1,TRBJ2-3,.
TGTGCCAGCAGCTTGGAGCCCTACAATGAGCAGTTCTTC,CASSLEPYNEQFF,TRBV7-3,.,TRBJ2-1,.
TGTGCCAGCAGCCAAACGAACACTGAAGCTTTCTTT,CASSQTNTEAFF,TRBV5-8,.,TRBJ1-1,.
TGTGCCAGCAGTATCGACAGGAACACCGGGGAGCTGTTTTTT,CASSIDRNTGELFF,TRBV6-1,.,TRBJ2-2,.
TGTGCCCAGCACGGCCGTACCACGAAGGGCAATGAGCAGTTCTTC,CAQHGRTTKGNEQFF,TRBV6-4,.,TRBJ2-1,.
TGTGCCAGCAGCTTGGTAACGGACAGGGGGTTCCCCTACGAGCAGTACTTC,CASSLVTDRGFPYEQYF,TRBV14,TRBD1,TRBJ2-7,.
TGTGCCAGCAGCGTGCTGACAGGGGTCCTGAACACTGAAGCTTTCTTT,CASSVLTGVLNTEAFF,TRBV9,TRBD1,TRBJ1-1,.
TGCGCCAGCAGCTTGTTCAGGGCCGCCAAAACCGGGGAGCTGTTTTTT,CASSLFRAAKTGELFF,TRBV5-1,.,TRBJ2-2,.
TGTGCCAGCAGCAGGGACAGGGGGCAAACTAATGAAAAACTGTTTTTT,CASSRDRGQTNEKLFF,TRBV7-6,TRBD1,TRBJ1-4,.
TGTGCCAGTAGTAGCGGGTGGGACGCTAATTACGAGCAGTACTTC,CASSSGWDANYEQYF,TRBV19,.,TRBJ2-7,.
TGTGCCAGCTCAGCCACTCTGGCCGAGAACGCTTTCTTT,CASSATLAENAFF,TRBV18,.,TRBJ1-1,.
TGCAGCGTGCTACAGAACCCATCCGGCAGTAACTATGGCTACACCTTC,CSVLQNPSGSNYGYTF,TRBV29-1,.,TRBJ1-2,.
TGTGCCAGCAGCGTAGGTAGGGGGGTCAACGAGCAGTACTTC,CASSVGRGVNEQYF,TRBV9,.,TRBJ2-7,.
TGCGCCAGCAGCTTTTGGGCACCGAACACCGGGGAGCTGTTTTTT,CASSFWAPNTGELFF,TRBV5-1,.,TRBJ2-2,.
TGTGCCAGCTCACCATCTCAGGGGGCCGGGAGCACTGAAGCTTTCTTT,CASSPSQGAGSTEAFF,TRBV18,TRBD1,TRBJ1-1,.
TGTGCCAGCTCACCACCCGAACTCCCAGGCACCATATATTTT,CASSPPELPGTIYF,TRBV18,.,TRBJ1-3,.
TGTGCCAGCAGCCGGACTGGCGGGATGGAGACCCAGTACTTC,CASSRTGGMETQYF,TRBV7-9,.,TRBJ2-5,.
TGTGCCAGCAAGAGGGGGGTGAGGGCTGCTGGAGCTTTCTTT,CASKRGVRAAGAFF,TRBV28,.,TRBJ1-1,.
TGTGCCAGCAGCTTGGCTCGTAGCTCCTACGAGCAGTACTTC,CASSLARSSYEQYF,TRBV7-2,.,TRBJ2-7,.
TGTGCCAGCACCTCCGGACAGGGGTGGACGTATCAGCCCCAGCATTTT,CASTSGQGWTYQPQHF,TRBV28,TRBD1,TRBJ1-5,.
TGTGCCAGTAGTATCGACGTCCGCTACGAGCAGTACTTC,CASSIDVRYEQYF,TRBV19,.,TRBJ2-7,few
TGTGCCAGCAGCACAGCGGGAGTATTGAATGAGCAGTTCTTC,CASSTAGVLNEQFF,TRBV5-6,TRBD2,TRBJ2-1,.
TGTGCCAGCACGGCTAGCTGGGAGACCCAGTACTTC,CASTASWETQYF,TRBV6-1,.,TRBJ2-5,.
TGTGCCACCAGCAGAGATGGTGGGCAGGCCGGGAGTCCCCAGCATTTT,CATSRDGGQAGSPQHF,TRBV15,.,TRBJ1-5,once
TGTGCCAGCAGCTTGGCGGGGGCCCGTGAAAAACTGTTTTTT,CASSLAGAREKLFF,TRBV5-4,.,TRBJ1-4,.
TGCGCCAGCAGCCAAGACCAGTGGGGGCAGCCCCAGCATTTT,CASSQDQWGQPQHF,TRBV4-1,.,TRBJ1-5,once
TGTGCCAGTAGTATTGTGGGGGTAGCTTCCTACAATGAGCAGTTCTTC,CASSIVGVASYNEQFF,TRBV19,.,TRBJ2-1,.
TGTGCCAGAAAGGAGAGGAGCGGGAGCACAGATACGCAGTATTTT,CARKERSGSTDTQYF,TRBV9,.,TRBJ2-3,.
TGTGCCAGCAGCTTAGGACGGGGGGCGCGGGGCACCGGGGAGCTGTTTTTT,CASSLGRGARGTGELFF,TRBV7-8,.,TRBJ2-2,.
TGTGCCAGCAGTTACTCGGAGAGTTTCTATGGCTACACCTTC,CASSYSESFYGYTF,TRBV6-5,.,TRBJ1-2,.
TGTGCCAGTAGTATCCAACGGGCGGAGGACCCAAAGCATTTT,CASSIQRAEDPKHF,TRBV19,.,TRBJ1-5,once
TGTGCCAGCAGCTTGAGGGGGGGGCAAGAGACCCAGTACTTC,CASSLRGGQETQYF,TRBV5-4,.,TRBJ2-5,once
TGTGCCAGCAGCCCGGGACAGCCCCAAGAGACCCAGTACTTC,CASSPGQPQETQYF,TRBV5-4,TRBD1,TRBJ2-5,.
TGTGCCAGCAGCCCCTTCATTGCGGGCTCCTACGAGCAGTACTTC,CASSPFIAGSYEQYF,TRBV14,.,TRBJ2-7,.
TGTGCCAGCAGCTTTTACGAAGGCCAAGAGACCCAGTACTTC,CASSFYEGQETQYF,TRBV7-2,.,TRBJ2-5,.
TGTGCTAGCAGTTCTAGCGCCAATGAGCAGTTCTTC,CASSSSANEQFF,TRBV7-7,.,TRBJ2-1,.
TGTGCCAGCAGCATTCGGCCGGGACACCAAGAGACCCAGTACTTC,CASSIRPGHQETQYF,TRBV9,.,TRBJ2-5,.